This T cell receptor beta chain was documented in a study of T cell repertoires in cytomegalovirus infection. The CDR3 sequence is 16 residues long. V was clipped by 1 base and J by 7 bases; unmatched bases: 10. Per germline, CDR1 MGHRA and CDR2 YSYEKL. In the case of this clonotype: The target antigen is unknown.

TCRdb passed the reads through MiXCR, listing each CDR3 protein once. The table has roughly 990,000 distinct CDR3 sequences, around 30% seen once; the top ten hold over 13%. The chain uses TRBV4-1 and TRBJ1-2, with TRBD1 matching 9 bases. This sequence was found in a human donor in good health (CMV status not recorded). Some clones in this sample may be carry-over from other donors' samples. Sequencing used cultured CD8+ T cells from PBMCs, obtained from culture after CMV antigen stimulation. As DNA, the CDR3 is TGCGCCAGCAGCCAAGGCCCCGGACAGGGGACGAGTGGCTACACCTTC. It encodes CASSQGPGQGTSGYTF.